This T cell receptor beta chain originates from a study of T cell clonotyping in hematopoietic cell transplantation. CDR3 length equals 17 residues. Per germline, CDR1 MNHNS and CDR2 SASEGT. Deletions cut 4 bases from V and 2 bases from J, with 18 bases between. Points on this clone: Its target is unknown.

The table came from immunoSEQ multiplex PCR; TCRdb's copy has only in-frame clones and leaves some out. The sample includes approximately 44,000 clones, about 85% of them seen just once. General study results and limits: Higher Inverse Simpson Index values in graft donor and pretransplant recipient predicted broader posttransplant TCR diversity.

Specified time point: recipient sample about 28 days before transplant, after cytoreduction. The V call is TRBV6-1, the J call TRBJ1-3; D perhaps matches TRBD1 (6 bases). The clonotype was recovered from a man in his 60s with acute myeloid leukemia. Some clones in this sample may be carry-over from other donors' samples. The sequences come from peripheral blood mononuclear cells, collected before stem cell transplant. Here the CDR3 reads CASSASPRGGTGNTIYF. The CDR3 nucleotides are TGTGCCAGCAGTGCCTCACCCCGGGGGGGCACTGGAAACACCATATATTTT.